This T cell receptor (beta chain) was sequenced in a study of blood T cells in healthy people across ages. Study findings and constraints: Aged donors had fewer naive CD4+ cells and lower diversity than long-lived donors. Strong correlation was found linking TCR beta diversity to naive T cell percentage.

Germline V gene lookup returns CDR1 SNHLY and CDR2 FYNNEI. The CDR3 runs 12 residues. The ends lost 7 bases at V and 10 bases at J; junction bases unmatched: 7. This clonotype appeared a single time. Its antigen is currently unknown. As the CDR3 is not closed by the conserved phenylalanine or tryptophan, this likely results from a read error. Primed by a sample-barcoded 5' primer and a J-beta primer mix, a second PCR proceeded for roughly 7 to 11 cycles. Every sample gave at least 2.5 million paired-end reads containing CDR3. TCRdb called the 5' RACE reads again in MiXCR, with one record for every CDR3 protein. The data show approximately 810,000 distinct CDR3 sequences, roughly 26% seen once. No fewer than 7 million PBMCs went into each sample.

What was sequenced was blood. The receptor's source is an elderly woman in good health. The V and J genes are TRBV2 and TRBJ2-1; 7 bases align to TRBD2. The CDR3 is CASKREGWEQFC. The CDR3, as DNA: TGTGCCAGCAAAAGGGAGGGATGGGAGCAGTTCTGC.